This TCR beta chain was sequenced for a study of blood T cells in healthy people across ages (dated by TCRdb to about 2015). With respect to the entire study: Template switching captured roughly one uniquely barcoded TCR beta cDNA molecule per two T cells in model experiments. The study measured age-related changes in TCR beta repertoire diversity using deep sequencing normalized with unique cDNA molecular identifiers. The donors were divided into four age groups: young (average around 16 years), middle-aged (around 37), aged (roughly 66) and long-lived (roughly 88). To avoid experimental bias, donors of different ages were distributed randomly across sequencing lanes. For two donors (one aged 18 to 30 and one aged 80 or older), the study analyzed two additional independent replicas of 1 million unique cDNA reads from the same blood draw.

Systemically healthy Caucasian individuals from Russia, around 39 in total and aged roughly 6 to 100 years, were included as donors. Each donor gave about 9.7 milliliters of peripheral blood, drawn into EDTA-treated Vacutainer tubes. Ficoll-Paque density-gradient centrifugation was used to isolate PBMCs, with at least 6.5 million per sample. Trizol reagent was used to extract total RNA from the PBMCs, yielding at least 5.5 micrograms per sample. Naive CD45RAhigh/CD27high T cell percentages were measured by flow cytometry on a PBMC aliquot from every donor. Library prep was done by 5' RACE. TCRdb shows the sequencer as Illumina HiSeq 2500. The second PCR ran for about 6 to 12 cycles and used a J-beta primer mix along with a sample-barcoded 5' primer. A template-switch 5' adaptor carrying 12 random nucleotides introduced a unique molecular identifier onto each TCR beta cDNA molecule. Each sample yielded at least 2.5 million CDR3-containing paired-end reads. The Mint cDNA synthesis kit, primed by a TRBC-specific oligonucleotide, was used to synthesize first-strand cDNA from all RNA. After uracil-DNA glycosylase treatment, a first 18-cycle PCR used universal primers M1SS and BC2_uni_R on all cDNA. The authors processed their data as follows. For normalization, 1 million high-quality reads were randomly selected from each sample, with every read carrying a distinct molecular identifier. Instead of being binned into consensus sequences, reads that shared molecular identifiers were thrown out. CDR3 identification, clonotype clustering and error correction used MiTCR with a Q25 quality threshold and the strictest error-elimination algorithm. A nonparametric unseen species model using Euler transformation provided a lower-bound estimate of total TCR beta diversity. Using fastp trimming at Q25 and MiXCR clonotype assembly, TCRdb reanalyzed the public sequencing data and kept in-frame beta chains. Rows with a matching CDR3 protein are joined into one entry that keeps the most common DNA and genes. The authors' filters were not applied to this entry. The sample table holds 1.6 million or so distinct CDR3 sequences, of which roughly 32% were seen once. The ten largest clones take up around 11% of the sample.

The paper's findings and limits, for the study overall: The percentage of naive T cells measured by flow cytometry correlated strongly with observed TCR beta diversity. Because the CMV infection status of the donors was unknown, age-related changes in expanded clonotypes may potentially have been confounded. As age increased, observed TCR beta diversity per million T cells dropped in a roughly linear way, and a significant reduction was already evident by age 40. Since profiling was done on bulk unsorted PBMCs, naive and antigen-experienced compartments could not be conclusively compared. Total diversity estimates from one million sequenced T cells were considered lower bounds and underestimates. The long-lived group showed more naive CD4+ T cells, fewer expanded clones and increased TCR diversity than the aged group, suggesting age selection.

The cysteine opens and the phenylalanine closes a CDR3 of 14 amino acids. CDR3 DNA is the only sequence kept; it has 42 bases, read in frame from the first base. The germline V gene (reference sequence) provides CDR1 MNHNY and CDR2 SVGAGI. At the junction V is shortened by 5 bases and J by 1 base, with 9 bases in between. Concerning this clonotype: It lacks a known antigen. The sample holds no much larger clone one base away, and base qualities are not on file.

The sample was blood. The receptor was derived from a woman in her twenties or thirties in good health. The chain couples TRBV6-6 to TRBJ2-1; the D gene remains uncertain. The CDR3 is CASSPARSYNEQFF. The sequenced DNA is TGTGCCAGCAGTCCGGCTAGATCCTACAATGAGCAGTTCTTC.